This TCR beta chain originates from a study of blood T cell repertoires in COVID-19 (TCRdb year 2020). Notes on the research overall: Samples from collaborators originated in the United States, Italy and Spain and spanned both the acute and convalescent phases of COVID-19. The material from the prospective study consisted of cDNA or gDNA derived from T cells, B-cell-depleted T cells, or PBMCs. Deeply sampled blood TCRbeta repertoires from subjects exposed to, actively infected with, or recovered from COVID-19 were included in the dataset. The repertoires were made available in a free public database intended to serve as a resource for research on the immune response to SARS-CoV-2. Samples came from the ongoing ImmuneRACE study (first 160 participants) plus 1,254 subjects from 6 global collaborators. Sample metadata almost always included a de-identified subject ID, COVID-19 status, age in years and sex. Where HLA class I and class II types were available, the types were taken from metadata supplied by the sample provider, not from assay-based typing.

On this clone: It lacks a known antigen. No much larger clonotype is one base removed from it; base qualities were not supplied. Within the sample, other DNA sequences also encode this same CDR3.

What the authors observed across the whole study: How much clinical and demographic metadata was included differed by source and by participant, and the metadata was provided uncurated.

At the junction V is shortened by 1 base and J by 7 bases, with 2 bases in between. Reading the germline V gene gives CDR1 MDHEN and CDR2 SYDVKM. The CDR3, cysteine through phenylalanine, is 12 amino acids long. The DNA shown is the 36-base CDR3, in frame from base 1. TCRbeta CDR3 regions were amplified from genomic DNA using the immunoSEQ Assay, a bias-controlled multiplex PCR. Per the source publication's procedure: Nucleated cell counts per sample were estimated from amplification of reference gene primers within the assay. To quantify the absolute abundance of each unique TCRbeta CDR3 rearrangement, sequence reads were collapsed and filtered. Productive Simpson clonality was computed per sample as the square root of Simpson's diversity index over productive rearrangements. Here the immuneACCESS table is served through TCRdb, limited to in-frame sequences with V and J called. Missing clones are a known gap in these copies; in checked studies unresolved V genes cover under half, and the rest lacks a known reason. V and J calls and clone size are copied from that table; D and trimming were computed from the DNA. The sample table contains tens of thousands of clones; only one count was recorded for 86% of them. The ten largest clonotypes hold 1.4% of the sample.

Each collaborating institution followed its own protocols to collect whole blood in K2EDTA tubes. For TCRbeta analysis, collaborators shipped samples as frozen whole blood, isolated PBMCs, or DNA extracted from either of those sample types. Sequences were obtained from peripheral blood. The V gene is TRBV28 and the J gene is TRBJ1-6; the D gene lacks a confident call. The receptor was isolated from a woman aged 55-70 years with acute or convalescent COVID-19. The CDR3 reads CASSLLNSPLHF. The nucleotide sequence reads TGTGCCAGCAGTTTATTAAATTCACCCCTCCACTTT.